Listed here are 18 T cell receptor beta chains from one sample, sequenced in a study of CD8 T cells in Susac syndrome. A quantity of about 0.45 to 1 ug RNA underwent reverse transcription using random hexamers. Via MiXCR, TCRdb re-called the immunoSEQ multiplex PCR reads, giving one row per CDR3 protein. The data contain about 150,000 distinct CDR3 sequences, around 95% of them singletons. Sequences were obtained from CD8+ T cells from PBMCs. The origin of the receptors is a human donor with multiple sclerosis.

The V call is TRBV9, the J call TRBJ1-5; 7 bases match TRBD1. The CDR3 is 14 amino acids. The germline CDR1 and CDR2 sequences are SGDLS and YYNGEE. Trimming took 2 bases from V and 5 from J; bases not matched to a gene: 4. CDR3 nucleotides: TGTGCCAGCAGCGTCGGGGACAGCGATCAGCCCCAGCATTTT. Protein sequence: CASSVGDSDQPQHF. Supplemented by reference TRBV9 and TRBJ1-5, the full variable domain reads DSGVTQTPKHLITATGQRVTLRCSPRSGDLSVYWYQQSLDQGLQFLIQYYNGEERAKGNILERFSAQQFPDLHSELNLSSLELGDSALYFCASSVGDSDQPQHFGDGTRLSIL.

The rearrangement links TRBV2 to TRBJ2-5, with D hard to call. CDR3 length equals 13 residues. The V gene's germline CDR1 is SNHLY and CDR2 FYNNEI. V lost 11 bases and J lost 5, with 18 bases in between. The CDR3 coding sequence is TGTGCCGTCAAACAGCTGGACGGGGAGACCCAGTACTTC. This encodes CAVKQLDGETQYF. Supplemented by reference TRBV2 and TRBJ2-5, the full variable domain reads EPEVTQTPSHQVTQMGQEVILRCVPISNHLYFYWYRQILGQKVEFLVSFYNNEISEKSEIFDDQFSVERPDGSNFTLKIRSTKLEDSAMYFCAVKQLDGETQYFGPGTRLLVL.

This chain joins TRBV2 and TRBJ2-3; D possibly matches TRBD1 or TRBD2 (5 bases each). Germline V gene lookup returns CDR1 SNHLY and CDR2 FYNNEI. V lost 9 bases and J lost 2, with 15 bases in between. The CDR3 consists of 14 residues. CDR3 sequence: CASRGVSNTDTQYF. The DNA for the CDR3 is TGTGCCAGTAGAGGGGTCTCCAACACAGATACGCAGTATTTT.

This clonotype was seen a single time. The chain recombines TRBV20-1 with TRBJ2-1; D unclear. The CDR3 loop spans 12 amino acids. Germline-derived CDR1 and CDR2 are DFQATT and SNEGSKA (reference sequence). The V and J ends lost 3 bases and 2 bases respectively, with 5 bases between them. The CDR3 region has the DNA TGCAGTGCTAGGACCGCCTACAATGAGCAGTTCTTC. Translation: CSARTAYNEQFF.

The rearrangement uses TRBV15 and TRBJ1-2, with no clear D. Germline values: CDR1 LNHNV, CDR2 YYDKDF (reference sequence). The CDR3 consists of 16 residues. V lost 0 bases and J 6 bases, leaving 17 bases between the germline ends. Written as DNA, the CDR3 is TGTGCCACCAGCAGAGATCGGATCGGCGCAACGGATGGCTACACCTTC. The encoded protein is CATSRDRIGATDGYTF.

The rearrangement uses TRBV4-1 and TRBJ1-1; D is uncertain. Per germline, CDR1 MGHRA and CDR2 YSYEKL. V gave up 0 bases and J gave up 1 base, with 9 bases separating them. This CDR3 contains 15 residues. CDR3 in amino acids: CASSQEATRNTEAFF. CDR3 in DNA: TGCGCCAGCAGCCAAGAGGCGACGCGGAACACTGAAGCTTTCTTT.

The chain combines TRBV5-6 with TRBJ2-5; D is possibly TRBD1 or TRBD2 (5 bases each). This CDR3 is built from 15 residues. Germline-derived CDR1 and CDR2 are SGHDT and YYEEEE. The germline V and J ends were trimmed by 1 base and 4 bases, with 14 bases remaining between them. CDR3 amino acids: CASSLIDGARETQYF. The CDR3 nucleotides read TGTGCCAGCAGCTTGATAGACGGGGCGCGAGAGACCCAGTACTTC.

The genes are TRBV30 and TRBJ1-1, with D perhaps matching TRBD1 (5 bases). This CDR3 spans 15 amino acids. Germline CDR1 and CDR2: GTSNPN and SVGIG (reference sequence). V was trimmed by 3 bases and J by 2 bases, leaving 16 bases between them. The chain's CDR3 is CAWSPKGLKNTEAFF. The CDR3 DNA reads TGTGCCTGGAGCCCCAAGGGACTCAAAAACACTGAAGCTTTCTTT. The entire variable domain, with the rest obtained from reference TRBV30 and TRBJ1-1, is as follows: SQTIHQWPATLVQPVGSPLSLECTVEGTSNPNLYWYRQAAGRGLQLLFYSVGIGQISSEVPQNLSASRPQDRQFILSSKKLLLSDSGFYLCAWSPKGLKNTEAFFGQGTRLTVV.

The rearrangement uses TRBV13 and TRBJ1-5; no clear D gene. The CDR3 extends over 12 amino acids. Germline loops: CDR1 PRHDT, CDR2 FYEKMQ (reference sequence). Trimming cost V 7 bases and J 7 bases, with 11 bases left between them. CDR3 residues: CASTRPGQPQHF. The CDR3 DNA reads as TGTGCCAGCACCCGCCCGGGGCAGCCCCAGCATTTT.

This rearrangement joins TRBV2 to TRBJ1-5; D gene unclear. Trimming removed 3 bases from V and 1 base from J, with 7 bases in between. CDR3 length: 14 residues. Per germline, CDR1 SNHLY and CDR2 FYNNEI. The CDR3 sequence is CASSEWQSNQPQHF. The CDR3 region has the DNA TGTGCCAGCAGTGAGTGGCAGAGCAATCAGCCCCAGCATTTT.

This clonotype was detected only once. The chain joins TRBV7-2 to TRBJ2-7; 9 positions agree with TRBD1. The CDR3 consists of 15 residues. The germline gives CDR1 SGHTA, CDR2 FQGNSA. V lost 6 bases to trimming and J lost 2 bases; unmatched junction nucleotides: 8. The chain's CDR3 is CASSFGGTGTYEQYV. DNA for the CDR3: TGTGCCAGCAGTTTCGGGGGGACAGGGACCTACGAGCAGTACGTC.

This sequence joins TRBV2 and TRBJ2-7, with 7 bases matching TRBD1. J lost 2 bases, V lost 8 bases, and 12 bases had no gene match. This CDR3 contains 15 residues. Per germline, CDR1 SNHLY and CDR2 FYNNEI. This CDR3 reads CASGADRDLPYEQYF. The DNA of the CDR3 is TGTGCCAGCGGGGCCGACAGGGATTTACCCTACGAGCAGTACTTC.

This sequence joins TRBV9 and TRBJ1-1; tentative D call: TRBD1 (5 bases). V lost 0 bases and J lost 7, with 13 bases in between. The CDR3 is made up of 14 amino acids. Germline CDR1 SGDLS, CDR2 YYNGEE. CDR3 bases: TGTGCCAGCAGCGTAGGGGCAGGGTTCGATGAAGCTTTCTTT. Translated, it gives CASSVGAGFDEAFF. Filled out from reference TRBV9 and TRBJ1-1, the complete variable domain reads DSGVTQTPKHLITATGQRVTLRCSPRSGDLSVYWYQQSLDQGLQFLIQYYNGEERAKGNILERFSAQQFPDLHSELNLSSLELGDSALYFCASSVGAGFDEAFFGQGTRLTVV.

The chain joins TRBV9 to TRBJ2-3, with 9 bases matching TRBD1. The V and J ends lost 0 bases and 6 bases, in that order; junction bases with no gene match: 5. This CDR3 has 15 amino acids. Germline V gene lookup returns CDR1 SGDLS and CDR2 YYNGEE. The CDR3 loop reads CASSVGGQGVDTQYF. CDR3 in DNA: TGTGCCAGCAGCGTAGGGGGACAGGGCGTTGATACGCAGTATTTT.

The rearrangement joins TRBV24-1 to TRBJ2-1, with a possible D match to TRBD2 (5 bases). This CDR3 contains 15 residues. Trimming stripped 4 bases from V and 5 bases from J, with 14 bases between. Germline values: CDR1 KGHDR, CDR2 SFDVKD. The CDR3 region is CATSDRAGGDNEQFF. The CDR3 DNA reads TGTGCCACCAGTGACCGGGCTGGAGGAGACAATGAGCAGTTCTTC.

CDR3 protein: CASSPGQGLNEQYF. In DNA form, the CDR3 reads TGTGCCAGCAGCCCTGGACAGGGGCTCAACGAGCAGTACTTC. The chain uses TRBV14 and TRBJ2-7; 9 bases agree with TRBD1. From germline, CDR1 is SGHDN and CDR2 FVKESK. V lost 4 bases and J lost 5; bases outside the gene matches: 6. The length of the CDR3 is 14 residues.

This clonotype appeared once. The rearrangement uses TRBV29-1 and TRBJ1-2; perhaps TRBD1 as D (5 bases). Trimming pared 8 bases from V and 3 bases from J, leaving 13 bases between. This CDR3 spans 12 amino acids. In germline, CDR1 is SQVTM, CDR2 ANQGSEA. CDR3: CSSTGDHYGYTF. In nucleotides, the CDR3 is TGCAGCTCTACCGGGGACCACTATGGCTACACCTTC.

CDR3 DNA: TGTGCCAGCAGCCCTAATTACAATGAGCAGTTCTTC. It specifies CASSPNYNEQFF. The rearrangement uses TRBV27 and TRBJ2-1; no clear D gene. V lost 6 bases and J 4 bases, leaving 7 bases between the germline ends. Germline V gene sequence: CDR1 MNHEY, CDR2 SMNVEV (reference sequence). CDR3 size: 12 residues.